One and the same sample provided the 10 T cell receptor beta chains below, sequenced in a study of blood T cells in healthy people across ages. The second PCR ran about 6 to 12 cycles with a sample-barcoded 5' primer and J-beta primers. TCRdb called the 5' RACE reads again in MiXCR, with one record for every CDR3 protein. This sample has fewer than 1,200,000 distinct CDR3 sequences, with roughly a quarter found just once. A further study also used this sample, focusing on T cells of mothers and their children.

Sequencing input: blood. Every receptor here comes from a girl aged 2 to 9 in good health.

This clonotype showed up just a few times. The chain recombines TRBV6-5 with TRBJ2-1, with D perhaps being TRBD1 or TRBD2 (5 bases each). This CDR3 is 17 amino acids long. From germline, CDR1 is MNHEY and CDR2 SVGAGI. The V end lost 4 bases, the J end lost 0 bases, and 16 bases lay between the germline ends. CDR3 coding DNA: TGTGCCAGCAGTTCCGGGACCGATCTCAGCTCCTACAATGAGCAGTTCTTC. As protein: CASSSGTDLSSYNEQFF.

Only a few counts were recorded for this clonotype. One junction end disagrees with the germline gene, perhaps due to a read error. The V gene is TRBV7-2, the J gene TRBJ2-5; D is unclear. The germline V gene has CDR1 SGHTA and CDR2 FQGNSA. The CDR3 extends over 15 amino acids. The CDR3 is CASGLLRTAQETQYF. The CDR3 coding sequence is TGTGCCAGCGGCTTACTCCGGACGGCACAAGAGACCCAGTACTTC.

In this sample, this clonotype turned up a few times. The chain has TRBV7-9 and TRBJ1-1; D remains unclear. The V end was cut by 4 bases, the J end by 5 bases, with 14 bases between. CDR1 is SEHNR, CDR2 FQNEAQ, per germline (reference sequence). The length of the CDR3 is 14 residues. The CDR3, as DNA: TGTGCCAGCAGCTCGCCTTTTTCGGAGACTGAAGCTTTCTTT. It yields the protein CASSSPFSETEAFF.

This clonotype showed up just a few times. The CDR3 nucleotides are TGTGCCAGCAGCGCAACCGACTACACCGGGGAGCTGTTTTTT. The encoded protein is CASSATDYTGELFF. V usage is TRBV13 and J usage is TRBJ2-2; D remains unclear. CDR1 is PRHDT, CDR2 FYEKMQ, per germline (reference sequence). The germline V and J ends were trimmed by 5 bases and 3 bases, with 10 bases remaining between them. This CDR3 spans 14 amino acids.

The chain recombines TRBV4-3 with TRBJ2-5, with 8 positions matching TRBD1. The end of the DNA fits TRBJ2-7 better, so the J call may be wrong. Looked up from germline, CDR1 is LGHNA and CDR2 is YSLEER. CDR3 length: 15 residues. In DNA, the CDR3 is TGCGCCAGCAGCCCCAGGGCAGGGGGCCCCTACGAGCAGTACTTC. Its translation: CASSPRAGGPYEQYF.

This clonotype has a handful of counts. The chain joins TRBV27 to TRBJ2-7; 7 positions match TRBD1. Germline lookup yields CDR1 MNHEY and CDR2 SMNVEV (reference sequence). This CDR3 has 15 residues. V shed 7 bases, J shed 2 bases, and the junction held 11 bases outside the gene matches. CDR3 sequence (DNA): TGTGCCAGCATCAAGGTATTGGGACAGACCTACGAGCAGTACTTC. Its translation: CASIKVLGQTYEQYF.

Turning to this clonotype: The junction shows a germline mismatch at one end, possibly a read error. The V call is TRBV4-1, the J call TRBJ2-5; possibly TRBD2 for D (6 bases). Germline assignment: CDR1 MGHRA and CDR2 YSYEKL. The CDR3 consists of 13 residues. CDR3 DNA sequence: TGCGCCAGCAGCCTCAATATCCGGGACTCGCGGTTCTTC. Its translation is CASSLNIRDSRFF.

Only a few counts were recorded for this clonotype. The chain combines TRBV6-2 or TRBV6-3 with TRBJ2-7; TRBD1 matches 9 bases. This CDR3 is built from 14 residues. The V gene end was trimmed by 5 bases and the J gene end by 2 bases; junction bases not matched to a gene: 4. Germline lookup yields CDR1 MNHEY and CDR2 SVGEGT. The CDR3 region has the DNA TGTGCCAGCAGTGCGTGGACAGGGGCCTACGAGCAGTACTTC. Residues: CASSAWTGAYEQYF.

The chain links TRBV20-1 to TRBJ1-1; 8 bases line up with TRBD1. The CDR3 totals 19 residues. The V gene's germline CDR1 is DFQATT and CDR2 SNEGSKA (reference sequence). V shed 3 bases, J shed 1 base, and the junction held 19 bases outside the gene matches. The CDR3 reads CSARKTQAGGWFGNTEAFF. CDR3 coding DNA: TGCAGTGCTAGGAAAACTCAGGCAGGGGGCTGGTTCGGGAACACTGAAGCTTTCTTT.

The sample holds a few counts of this clonotype. The junction departs from germline at one end; a sequencing error may be responsible. The chain links TRBV13 to TRBJ2-3, with 8 nucleotides matching TRBD2. The CDR3 extends over 17 amino acids. The germline gives CDR1 PRHDT, CDR2 FYEKMQ (reference sequence). The CDR3: CASNLGYGLASTDTQYF. The DNA for the CDR3 is TGTGCCAGCAACTTAGGTTATGGACTAGCTAGCACAGATACGCAGTATTTT. Looking up the rest from reference TRBV13 and TRBJ2-3 gives the full variable domain: AAGVIQSPRHLIKEKRETATLKCYPIPRHDTVYWYQQGPGQDPQFLISFYEKMQSDKGSIPDRFSAQQFSDYHSELNMSSLELGDSALYFCASNLGYGLASTDTQYFGPGTRLTVL.